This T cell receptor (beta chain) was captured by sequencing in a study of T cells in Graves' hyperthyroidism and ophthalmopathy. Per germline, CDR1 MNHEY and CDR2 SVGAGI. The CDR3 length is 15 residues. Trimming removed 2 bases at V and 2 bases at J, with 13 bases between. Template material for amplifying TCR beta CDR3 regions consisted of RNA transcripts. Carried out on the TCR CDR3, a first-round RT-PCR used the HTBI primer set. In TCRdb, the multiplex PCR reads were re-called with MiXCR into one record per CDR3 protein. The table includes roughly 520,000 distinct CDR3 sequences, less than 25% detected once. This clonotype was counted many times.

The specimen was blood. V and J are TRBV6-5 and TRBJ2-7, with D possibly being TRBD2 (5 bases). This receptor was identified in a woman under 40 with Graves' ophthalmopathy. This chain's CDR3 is CASSYDPGKTYEQYF. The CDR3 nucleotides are TGTGCCAGCAGTTACGATCCGGGGAAGACCTACGAGCAGTACTTC.